The source of this T cell receptor (beta chain) is a study of blood T cells in healthy people across ages. Background on the study: In model experiments, template switching was able to capture about one barcoded beta molecule for every two T cells that were present.

Alongside a J-beta primer mix, a sample-barcoded 5' primer served in a second PCR lasting about 7 to 12 cycles. From the 5' RACE reads, TCRdb called clonotypes with MiXCR, one entry per CDR3 protein. The table shows some 780,000 distinct CDR3 sequences, with about 61% occurring only once. With 3 bases removed from V and 6 bases from J, the gap between germline ends came to 15 bases. Germline V gene data show CDR1 as LNHNV and CDR2 as YYDKDF (reference sequence). The CDR3 contains 14 residues. The chain uses TRBV15 and TRBJ2-7; D call uncertain. The sequencing input was blood. The clonotype originates from a man in his forties or fifties in good health. CDR3 coding DNA: TGTGCCACCAGCAGTAACACAGTTTTGGGCGAGCAGTACTTC. Protein: CATSSNTVLGEQYF.